The clone carrying this T cell receptor (beta chain) was picked up one time. Its ends do not fully match the called genes, so a read error is possible. The data stem from a study of control samples from healthy donors and cancer patients. Clones were read by immunoSEQ multiplex PCR, and TCRdb kept only the in-frame ones, dropping some. There are approximately 50,000 clones in the sample; roughly nine tenths occur only once, and about 14% lies in the top ten. Per the germline V gene, CDR1 is MNHNY and CDR2 is SVGAGI (reference sequence). The CDR3 has 11 amino acids. The chain links TRBV6-6 to TRBJ2-5, with 7 bases that match TRBD1. This TCR came from a man aged 55 to 69 with head and neck cancer. Sequencing input: PBMCs. The CDR3 DNA follows: TGTGCCAGCAGAGACAGACAGGGCTTACACTTC. This codes for CASRDRQGLHF.